This section outlines one T cell receptor beta chain sequence together with its context. This clonotype was counted many times. Its cognate antigen has yet to be identified. No base quality values were provided; no much bigger clone lies one nucleotide off. The sample comes from a study of spatial heterogeneity in lung cancer (dated 2019 in TCRdb). Notes on the research overall: Beta-chain transcripts were consistently detected in greater numbers than alpha-chain transcripts, which likely reflects a higher abundance of beta-chain transcripts. In tumor regions, TCR transcript counts showed a strong correlation with a T cell transcriptional module score from matched bulk RNA-seq. In the raw uncorrected reads, each unique combination of TCR and UMI appeared more than ten times on average. The study quantitatively compared TCR alpha and beta repertoires across multiple tumor regions, matched nontumor lung and blood in non-small cell lung cancer. Nonsynonymous mutation counts, determined by whole-exome sequencing of tumor tissue, were related to features of the TCR repertoire. At surgery, both alpha and beta chains were TCR-sequenced in 220 tumor regions, some 64 matched nontumor lung samples and 50 to 60 PBMC samples. The paper's findings and limits, for the study overall: The tumor nonsynonymous mutation count correlated with the number of expanded alpha and beta TCRs within the tumor. Additional single-cell paired TCR alpha and beta sequencing was considered necessary to confirm, at a functional level, the hypothesis that regional TCRs recognize regional mutations. Counts of ubiquitous and regional expanded TCRs correlated with counts of ubiquitous and regional nonsynonymous mutations, respectively. TCR-seq coverage of tumor T cells was estimated at only around 7% for alpha chains and 12% to 15% for beta chains.

The sample's time point, from its label and the paper: sample taken at primary tumor resection. Donors were some 70 patients with early-stage, untreated non-small cell lung cancer from the lung TRACERx cohort. TCR sequencing used whole RNA extracted from tumor and nontumor lung tissue, or from cryopreserved PBMC samples, without cell sorting. Only patients with enough RNA available from two or more tumor regions were chosen for TCR sequencing. A lung pathologist reviewed the tumor and adjacent nontumor lung specimens before the specimens were selected. The germline ends are 13 bases apart after V is trimmed by 6 bases and J by 4 bases. The CDR3 spans 13 residues, from the cysteine through the phenylalanine. Only the CDR3 region is kept as DNA, spanning 39 bases read in frame from base 1. As encoded in the germline V gene, CDR1 is SGHRS while CDR2 is YFSETQ. The library was made by 5' RACE. The instrument given in TCRdb is NextSeq 500. To allow correction of PCR and sequencing errors, the TCR library protocol tagged every TCR cDNA molecule with a unique molecular identifier. The paper's data handling went like this. Decombinator tools were used for TCR identification, UMI-based error correction and CDR3 extraction. Expanded TCRs were defined as those above a frequency of 2 per 1,000, corresponding to the top 1% of the tumor frequency distribution. Expanded tumor TCRs statistically deemed absent (corrected P<0.05) from at least one tumor region were classed as regional, and all other expanded tumor TCRs were classed as ubiquitous. Each repertoire was subsampled 100 times to 5,000 TCRs, after which Renyi diversity was computed with the R vegan package. CDR3 similarity networks were constructed using string-kernel similarity of amino acid triplets, with links drawn between CDR3s whose pairwise similarity was above 0.82. TCRdb ran its own pipeline on the public reads, namely fastp trimming at Q25 and MiXCR clone calling, and kept in-frame beta chains. Every CDR3 protein is listed once, alongside the most common genes and DNA of its rows. The authors' filters were not applied to this entry. The sample yields under 20,000 distinct CDR3 sequences; 5% to 7% were counted once. Of the sample, 10% is held by the ten largest clones.

The chain joins TRBV5-1 to TRBJ2-5; TRBD1 is a possible D gene, resting on 6 matching bases. This receptor was taken from a female donor with early-stage non-small cell lung cancer. The sample here was lung tumor tissue, taken at surgery. DNA sequence: TGCGCCAGCAAACAGGGATCTTCAGAGACCCAGTACTTC. The encoded protein is CASKQGSSETQYF.